A selection of T cell receptor beta chains follows, all from one sample in a study of memory CD4+ T cells and cytomegalovirus serostatus. Clones were sequenced by immunoSEQ multiplex PCR, and TCRdb holds only the in-frame ones, with some missing. The data hold approximately 42,000 clones, with around three quarters observed a single time. The sequenced material came from memory CD4+ T cells from blood. The receptors stem from an adult in good health and CMV-seronegative. Each CDR3 is given with its conserved first and last residue. Each record gives: D gene, J gene, clone size, V gene, CDR3 DNA, CDR3 protein. D genes are given only for firm matches. The size entry is marked missing in some rows and otherwise reads once, few, many or a size class.

>NA|TRBJ2-3|NA|TRBV4-3
TGCGCCAGCAGCCAAGACTATCGTTTCGATACGCAGTATTTT
CASSQDYRFDTQYF
>TRBD2|TRBJ2-7|NA|TRBV27
TGTGCCAGCAGTTTACGCGGGAGGCCTACCTCCGAGCAGTACTTC
CASSLRGRPTSEQYF
>TRBD1|TRBJ2-1|NA|TRBV7-3
TGTGCCAGCAGCTCAACACCCGGGACAGGGGGAATCAATGAGCAGTTCTTC
CASSSTPGTGGINEQFF
>NA|TRBJ1-4|NA|TRBV5-8
TGTGCCAGCGGCCACGGGTGGACTAATGAAAAACTGTTTTTT
CASGHGWTNEKLFF
>NA|TRBJ1-2|NA|TRBV30
TGTGCCTGGAGTGTTGTGGGGGACGGCTACACCTTC
CAWSVVGDGYTF
>TRBD1|TRBJ2-5|NA|TRBV6-5
TGTGCCAGCAGTTACCGGGACAGATTCCAAGAGACCCAGTACTTC
CASSYRDRFQETQYF
>TRBD1|TRBJ1-1|NA|TRBV5-1
TGCGCCAGCAGCTTGTCGACGGGACAGGGTAGTCTCGGGACTGAAGCTTTCTTT
CASSLSTGQGSLGTEAFF
>NA|TRBJ1-2|NA|TRBV20-1
TGCAGTGCTGGATGGGAAGACGGCTACACCTTC
CSAGWEDGYTF
>NA|TRBJ1-1|NA|TRBV10-3
TGTGCCGTCGGGACGGGTATTAGGAACACTGAAGCTTTCTTT
CAVGTGIRNTEAFF
>TRBD1|TRBJ2-2|NA|TRBV2
TGTGCCAGCAGTGGGGGGGACAGGGTAAACGGGGAGCTGTTTTTT
CASSGGDRVNGELFF
>NA|TRBJ1-1|NA|TRBV29-1
TGCAGCGCCCGGGAGACACAGAACACTGAAGCTTTCTTT
CSARETQNTEAFF
>TRBD1|TRBJ1-4|NA|TRBV5-8
TGTGCCAGCAGCCGACGGACAGGGGAGGAAAAACTGTTTTTT
CASSRRTGEEKLFF
>NA|TRBJ1-3|NA|TRBV11-3
TGTGCCAGCAGCCAACAGGGTCTATCTGGAAACACCATATATTTT
CASSQQGLSGNTIYF
>NA|TRBJ2-5|NA|TRBV15
TGTGCCACCAGCAGAGATTCGTCAGAGACCCAGTACTTC
CATSRDSSETQYF
>NA|TRBJ2-7|NA|TRBV7-9
TGTGCCAGCAGTCTCAACAGTTACGAGCAGTACTTC
CASSLNSYEQYF
>NA|TRBJ1-2|NA|TRBV4-1
TGCGCCAGCAGCCAAGGACAGGCGTGGGGGAACTATGGCTACACCTTC
CASSQGQAWGNYGYTF
>NA|TRBJ1-1|once|TRBV7-2
TGTGCCAGCAGCTTAAGGTGGTCGAACACTGAAGCTTTCTTT
CASSLRWSNTEAFF
>NA|TRBJ1-1|few|TRBV5-4
TGTGCCAGCAGCTTTTCCAGGGTGGACACTGAAGCTTTCTTT
CASSFSRVDTEAFF
>NA|TRBJ2-5|NA|TRBV5-1
TGCGCCAGCAGCTTGGGGACGGTGGATGGAGAGACCCAGTACTTC
CASSLGTVDGETQYF
>NA|TRBJ2-7|NA|TRBV19
TGTGCCAGTAGTCCCAGGGAGGACGAGCAGTACTTC
CASSPREDEQYF
>NA|TRBJ2-5|NA|TRBV7-7
TGTGCCAGCAGCCCGAGGCAGGGACACGAGACCCAGTACTTC
CASSPRQGHETQYF
>NA|TRBJ1-1|NA|TRBV6-6
TGTGCCAGCAGGATTTCAGGGGAGAACACTGAAGCTTTCTTT
CASRISGENTEAFF
>NA|TRBJ2-4|NA|TRBV11-3
TGTGCCAGCAGCATTGGCCCCGGGGCTTTCTCCACCAACATTCAGTACTTC
CASSIGPGAFSTNIQYF
>NA|TRBJ2-5|NA|TRBV18
TGTGCCAGCTCCCGAGACAGCTCCGAGACCCAGTACTTC
CASSRDSSETQYF
>NA|TRBJ2-5|NA|TRBV5-1
TGCGCCAGCAGCCCACAGGCAGGCGGAGAGACCCAGTACTTC
CASSPQAGGETQYF
>TRBD1|TRBJ1-1|NA|TRBV7-6
TGTGCCAGCAGCTCGCTAACACCGGGACAGGGGGCCACTGAAGCTTTCTTT
CASSSLTPGQGATEAFF
>NA|TRBJ2-1|NA|TRBV6-1
TGTGCCAGCAGTGAAGCTAGAAGGGGATGGAATGAGCAGTTCTTC
CASSEARRGWNEQFF
>NA|TRBJ2-1|NA|TRBV5-1
TGCGCCAGCAGCTTGGGCTGGGACAATGAGCAGTTCTTC
CASSLGWDNEQFF
>TRBD1|TRBJ2-3|NA|TRBV5-6
TGTGCCAGCAGCTTGATGGCAGGGGGCGTATTAGGCACAGATACGCAGTATTTT
CASSLMAGGVLGTDTQYF
>NA|TRBJ1-2|few|TRBV29-1
TGCAGCGTTACTGAAAGAGGCTATGGCTACACCTTC
CSVTERGYGYTF
>NA|TRBJ1-1|NA|TRBV7-9
TGTGCCAGCAGCTTACACCAAGAAAACACTGAAGCTTTCTTT
CASSLHQENTEAFF
>TRBD2|TRBJ2-1|NA|TRBV13
TGTGCCAGCAGCCAATATCCAGCGGGAGCTTACAATGAGCAGTTCTTC
CASSQYPAGAYNEQFF
>NA|TRBJ2-5|NA|TRBV11-3
TGTGCCAGCAGCTCAGAGTTTGTACAAGAGACCCAGTACTTC
CASSSEFVQETQYF
>TRBD2|TRBJ2-2|NA|TRBV5-1
TGCGCCAGCAGTATCACTAGCGAGAACACCGGGGAGCTGTTTTTT
CASSITSENTGELFF
>NA|TRBJ1-2|NA|TRBV5-6
TGTGCCAGCAGCTTGCCGTCGGCAGGGGAAGGCTACACCTTC
CASSLPSAGEGYTF
>NA|TRBJ1-1|NA|TRBV11-2
TGTGCCAGCAGCTCTGGACGGCTGAACACTGAAGCTTTCTTT
CASSSGRLNTEAFF
>NA|TRBJ2-3|NA|TRBV19
TGTGCCAGTAGTAAGGGGTACGTGGAGTATTTT
CASSKGYVEYF
>TRBD2|TRBJ2-7|few|TRBV5-1
TGCGCCAGCAGCCCTGGGACTAGCGGGAGCGAGCAGTACTTC
CASSPGTSGSEQYF
>TRBD2|TRBJ2-5|NA|TRBV7-9
TGTGCCAGCAGCCTAGGACTAGGTATAGAGACCCAGTACTTC
CASSLGLGIETQYF
>NA|TRBJ2-7|NA|TRBV27
TGTGCCAGCAGTCTCGGTGGTAGACAGGCCGCCGAGCAGTACTTC
CASSLGGRQAAEQYF
>TRBD2|TRBJ2-5|few|TRBV6-1
TGTGCCAGCAGTGAACGGAGCGGGAGGGGGCGGCAAGAGACCCAGTACTTC
CASSERSGRGRQETQYF
>NA|TRBJ2-7|NA|TRBV7-2
TGTGCCAGCAGCTTAGCGGAGGTACAGTACTTC
CASSLAEVQYF
>TRBD2|TRBJ2-7|NA|TRBV7-6
TGTGCCAGCAGCTTAGAGGGCGGGAGCTACGAGCAGTACTTC
CASSLEGGSYEQYF
>NA|TRBJ1-5|few|TRBV9
TGTGCCAGCAGCGTAGGGGGGAGGTATGGTCCCCAGCATTTT
CASSVGGRYGPQHF
>NA|TRBJ2-2|NA|TRBV11-3
TGTGCCAGCAGCTTTGGGGGAGCGAACACCGGGGAGCTGTTTTTT
CASSFGGANTGELFF
>TRBD2|TRBJ2-7|NA|TRBV7-2
TGTGCCAGCAGCTCTAGCGGGAGCTCCTACGAGCAGTACTTC
CASSSSGSSYEQYF
>TRBD2|TRBJ2-1|few|TRBV7-2
TGTGCCAGCAGCTTAGGTCCTAGCGGGAGAAGAAATGAGCAGTTCTTC
CASSLGPSGRRNEQFF
>TRBD1|TRBJ1-2|NA|TRBV9
TGTGCCAGCAGCGTGGGGCAGGGGGCGGGCTATGGCTACACCTTC
CASSVGQGAGYGYTF
>NA|TRBJ2-7|NA|TRBV15
TGTGCCACCAGCAGAGAGCGTCTTTCCTACGAGCAGTACTTC
CATSRERLSYEQYF
>NA|TRBJ2-7|NA|TRBV5-4
TGTGCCAGCAGCCGGACCGGAGACTACGAGCAGTACTTC
CASSRTGDYEQYF
>NA|TRBJ1-4|once|TRBV5-1
TGCGCCAGCAGCTTGGGGATTAGAGGGGAAAAACTGTTTTTT
CASSLGIRGEKLFF